Listed below are T cell receptor beta chains from one sample, sequenced in a study of T cell clones after liver transplantation. Repertoires were generated with immunoSEQ multiplex PCR, while TCRdb's copy carries only in-frame clones and drops some. The profile covers nearly 15,000 clones, with less than 85% appearing a single time and 28% taken by the ten largest. The specimen comprised CD8+ T cells from blood, sampled around 44 months after liver transplant. Source of these receptors: a human patient who received a liver transplant. A share of the T cells may be of graft donor origin. The CDR3 runs from the conserved cysteine through the conserved F or W. The D gene is left open where the match is weak. Clone size is given for some rows only: seen once, a few or many times, or a class if the clone is expanded.

clone size,J gene,V gene,D gene,CDR3 DNA,CDR3 protein
medium-sized,TRBJ2-2,TRBV5-4,NA,TGTGCCAGCAGCTTGCCCCCAAACACCGGGGAGCTGTTTTTT,CASSLPPNTGELFF
NA,TRBJ2-1,TRBV9,TRBD1,TGTGCCAGCAGCGTAGAAGGGGGCGGCGATAGCTCCTACAATGAGCAGTTCTTC,CASSVEGGGDSSYNEQFF
NA,TRBJ2-3,TRBV7-2,TRBD2,TGTGCCAGCAGCCAGACAGGGGGTCTAGCGGGAGGGCCAACAGATACGCAGTATTTT,CASSQTGGLAGGPTDTQYF
NA,TRBJ2-7,TRBV5-4,TRBD2,TGTGCCAGCAGCTCGGGACTAGCGGGGGCCTACGAGCAGTACTTC,CASSSGLAGAYEQYF
NA,TRBJ2-4,TRBV30,TRBD1,TGTGCCTGGAGTGTTTTGGGACAGGGGGTTGCCAAAAACATTCAGTACTTC,CAWSVLGQGVAKNIQYF
NA,TRBJ1-2,TRBV11-2,TRBD1,TGTGCCAGCCTGGACAGGGAAGGTTATGGCTACACCTTC,CASLDREGYGYTF
NA,TRBJ2-2,TRBV4-1,TRBD2,TGCGCCAGCAGCCAAGAATACGGGGGGGCGGACACCGGGGAGCTGTTTTTT,CASSQEYGGADTGELFF
NA,TRBJ2-7,TRBV5-1,NA,TGCGCCAGCAGCCCCCCCGTTAGGGCGGCCTCATCCTACGAGCAGTACTTC,CASSPPVRAASSYEQYF
once,TRBJ1-6,TRBV7-9,NA,TGTGCCAGCAGCCCAGTGGCAGGGGCTAATTCACCCCTCCACTTT,CASSPVAGANSPLHF
once,TRBJ1-5,TRBV28,NA,TGTGCCAGCACCTTTAGGGGCTCTACAGGGTTTGCCCAGCATTTT,CASTFRGSTGFAQHF
NA,TRBJ2-7,TRBV11-2,NA,TGTGCCAGCAGCTTAGCCGGGAACCACGAGCAGTACTTC,CASSLAGNHEQYF
NA,TRBJ2-2,TRBV18,NA,TGTGCCAGCTCACCCGCAGACTCCCCCACCGGTGAGCTGTTTTTT,CASSPADSPTGELFF
NA,TRBJ1-5,TRBV19,NA,TGTGCCAGTAGTTTAGGGTTCGGCAATCAGCCCCAGCATTTT,CASSLGFGNQPQHF
NA,TRBJ2-2,TRBV5-1,NA,TGCGCCAGCAGCATAGGCTCCGGGGAGCTGTTTTTT,CASSIGSGELFF
NA,TRBJ1-4,TRBV28,NA,TGTGCCAGCAGGACTCAAATAACATATAGGCCTGGGAAACTGTTTTTT,CASRTQITYRPGKLFF
NA,TRBJ2-1,TRBV27,TRBD2,TGTGCCAGCAGTTTCCTCCTAGCGGGAGGGGACAATGAGCAGTTCTTC,CASSFLLAGGDNEQFF
NA,TRBJ2-7,TRBV27,TRBD1,TGTGCCAGCAGTTCCCGGGACAGGCGAACCTACGAGCAGTACTTC,CASSSRDRRTYEQYF
NA,TRBJ1-2,TRBV27,NA,TGTGCCAGCCGAATCTCCCCGGGGGCTAAGGGCTACACCTTC,CASRISPGAKGYTF
NA,TRBJ1-1,TRBV9,NA,TGTGCCAGCAGCGTAGCGCGGGGGGCAGGGACTGAAGCTTTCTTT,CASSVARGAGTEAFF
NA,TRBJ2-5,TRBV5-1,NA,TGCGCCAGCAGCTTGTACAGCGGGACAGTTCAGACCCAGTACTTC,CASSLYSGTVQTQYF
NA,TRBJ2-1,TRBV27,NA,TGTGCCAGCAGCCGTTACAATGAGCAGTTCTTC,CASSRYNEQFF
NA,TRBJ1-2,TRBV19,NA,TGTGCCAGTAGTAGCTCCAGGGCGAGCTATGGCTACACCTTC,CASSSSRASYGYTF
NA,TRBJ2-7,TRBV11-2,NA,TGTGCCAGCAGCTGGGACCGTTACGAGCAGTACTTC,CASSWDRYEQYF
NA,TRBJ2-2,TRBV5-4,TRBD1,TGTGCCAGCAGCCCAGGACAGGGTAGTACCGGGGAGCTGTTTTTT,CASSPGQGSTGELFF
medium-sized,TRBJ2-7,TRBV27,TRBD2,TGTGCCAGCAGTTTACTAGCGGGTTTCTACGAGCAGTACTTC,CASSLLAGFYEQYF
NA,TRBJ2-7,TRBV4-1,NA,TGCGCCAGCAGCCAAGAAAGGGGGAAGGGGGAGTCCTACGAGCAGTACTTC,CASSQERGKGESYEQYF
NA,TRBJ2-1,TRBV27,NA,TGTGCCAGCAGTTCCAACCCCCCGTTCATGAATGAGCAGTTCTTC,CASSSNPPFMNEQFF
few,TRBJ2-7,TRBV4-2,TRBD1,TGTGCCAGCAGCCAAGGGGGACAGTCCTACGAGCAGTACTTC,CASSQGGQSYEQYF
NA,TRBJ2-1,TRBV10-1,TRBD2,TGCGCCAGCAGTGAGGAAGGAGCGGGGGGGCTATGGGAGCAGTTCTTC,CASSEEGAGGLWEQFF
NA,TRBJ1-1,TRBV19,NA,TGTGCCAGTAGTATCCAGGGGAACTCCCACGAAGCTTTCTTT,CASSIQGNSHEAFF
NA,TRBJ1-5,TRBV6-1,NA,TGTGCCAGCAGTGAAGCTCCACAGGGCGGTCAGCCCCAGCATTTT,CASSEAPQGGQPQHF
NA,TRBJ2-5,TRBV5-4,NA,TGTGCCAGCAGCATGGATGGGGAGACCCAGTACTTC,CASSMDGETQYF
NA,TRBJ2-3,TRBV4-2,TRBD2,TGTGCCAGCAGCCAAGCGGTAGCGGGGGGGGCAGATACGCAGTATTTT,CASSQAVAGGADTQYF
once,TRBJ1-2,TRBV9,TRBD1,TGTGCCAGCAGCGGGAGGGACAGGGGGCGCCGGTCCTATGGCTACACCTTC,CASSGRDRGRRSYGYTF
NA,TRBJ2-7,TRBV18,NA,TGTGCCAGCTCACCAGGCGAGCAGTACTTC,CASSPGEQYF
NA,TRBJ2-3,TRBV28,NA,TGTGCCAGCAGTTTTCACCCGGGGGACCCCCTGGGAGATACGCAGTATTTT,CASSFHPGDPLGDTQYF
NA,TRBJ2-7,TRBV5-1,TRBD1,TGCGCCAGCAGCTCCATGCGCCTTGGACAGGGAGTCGACGAGCAGTACTTC,CASSSMRLGQGVDEQYF
NA,TRBJ1-4,TRBV4-1,NA,TGCGCCAGCAGCCAAGAGAGGGTGAAGGACTATGGTGAAAAACTGTTTTTT,CASSQERVKDYGEKLFF
NA,TRBJ2-1,TRBV7-8,TRBD2,TGTGCCAGCAGCTTTTCCGGGACTAGCGTACTCTCCTCCTACAATGAGCAGTTCTTC,CASSFSGTSVLSSYNEQFF
NA,TRBJ2-2,TRBV6-1,TRBD1,TGTGCCACGAAAGGACAGGGGCATACCGGGGAGCTGTTTTTT,CATKGQGHTGELFF
NA,TRBJ1-2,TRBV29-1,NA,TGCAGCGATCGGAACATGGATGGCTACACCTTC,CSDRNMDGYTF
few,TRBJ2-3,TRBV27,NA,TGTGCCAGCAGTTCCACCGTGAACACGCAGTATTTT,CASSSTVNTQYF
NA,TRBJ1-5,TRBV19,NA,TGTGCCAGTAGTTTGTGGGATAGCAATCAGCCCCAGCATTTT,CASSLWDSNQPQHF
NA,TRBJ2-1,TRBV19,TRBD2,TGTGCCAGTCTCCTACTCCGGGGACTGAGCGGGGTCGAGCAGTTCTTC,CASLLLRGLSGVEQFF
NA,TRBJ2-3,TRBV7-8,TRBD2,TGTGCCAGCAGCTTAGTCGCAAGCGGGGACACAGATACGCAGTATTTT,CASSLVASGDTDTQYF
NA,TRBJ1-5,TRBV2,NA,TGTGCCAGCAGTGGAGACCTTGCTGCGCAGCCCCAGCATTTT,CASSGDLAAQPQHF
NA,TRBJ2-3,TRBV9,NA,TGTGCCAGCAGCGTGGGCACAGATACGCAGTATTTT,CASSVGTDTQYF
NA,TRBJ2-5,TRBV6-5,NA,TGTGCCAGCAGTTACACGTCCGGGATCCGGGAGACCCAGTACTTC,CASSYTSGIRETQYF
once,TRBJ2-5,TRBV11-2,NA,TGTGCCAGCAGCCGACCCCAGGGTCGAGAGACCCAGTACTTC,CASSRPQGRETQYF
few,TRBJ2-3,TRBV5-8,TRBD2,TGTGCCAGCAGCTTGGGCCTTTTCGGACTAGCGGAGGTTACAGATACGCAGTATTTT,CASSLGLFGLAEVTDTQYF